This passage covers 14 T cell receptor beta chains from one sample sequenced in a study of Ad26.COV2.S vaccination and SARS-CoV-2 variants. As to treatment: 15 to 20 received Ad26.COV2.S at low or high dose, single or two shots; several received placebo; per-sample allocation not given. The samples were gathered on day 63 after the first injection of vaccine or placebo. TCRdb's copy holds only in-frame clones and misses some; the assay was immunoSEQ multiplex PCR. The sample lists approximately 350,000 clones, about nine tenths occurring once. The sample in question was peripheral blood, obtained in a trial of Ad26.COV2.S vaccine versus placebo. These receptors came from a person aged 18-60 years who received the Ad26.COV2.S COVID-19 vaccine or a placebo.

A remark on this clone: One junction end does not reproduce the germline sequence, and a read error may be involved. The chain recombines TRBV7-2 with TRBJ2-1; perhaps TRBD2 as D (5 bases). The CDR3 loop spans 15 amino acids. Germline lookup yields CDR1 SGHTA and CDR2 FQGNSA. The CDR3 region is CASSTRPGPYYEQFF. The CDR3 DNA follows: TGTGCCAGCAGCACTAGACCGGGTCCCTACTATGAGCAGTTCTTC.

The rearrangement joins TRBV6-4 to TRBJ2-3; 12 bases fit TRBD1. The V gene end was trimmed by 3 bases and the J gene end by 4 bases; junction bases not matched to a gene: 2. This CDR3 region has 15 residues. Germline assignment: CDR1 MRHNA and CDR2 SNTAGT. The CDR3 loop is CASSEGTGGADTQYF. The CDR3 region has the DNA TGTGCCAGCAGTGAGGGGACAGGGGGCGCAGATACGCAGTATTTT.

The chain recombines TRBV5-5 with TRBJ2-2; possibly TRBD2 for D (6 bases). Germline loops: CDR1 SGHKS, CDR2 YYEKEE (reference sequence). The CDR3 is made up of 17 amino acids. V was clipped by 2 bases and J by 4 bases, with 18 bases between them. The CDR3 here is CASSFRTRRAGTGELFF. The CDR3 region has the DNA TGTGCCAGCAGCTTTCGTACGAGGAGGGCGGGCACCGGGGAGCTGTTTTTT.

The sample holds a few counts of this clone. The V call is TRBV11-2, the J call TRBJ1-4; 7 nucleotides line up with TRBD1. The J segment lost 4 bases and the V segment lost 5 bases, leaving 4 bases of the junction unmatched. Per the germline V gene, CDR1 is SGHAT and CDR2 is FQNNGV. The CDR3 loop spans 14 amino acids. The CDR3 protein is CASSGDRNNEKLFF. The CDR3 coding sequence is TGTGCCAGCAGCGGGGACAGAAATAATGAAAAACTGTTTTTT.

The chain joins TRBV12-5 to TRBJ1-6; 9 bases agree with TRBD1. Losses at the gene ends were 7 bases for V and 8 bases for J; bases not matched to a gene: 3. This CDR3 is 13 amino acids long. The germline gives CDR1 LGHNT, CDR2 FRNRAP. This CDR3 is CASAGTGYSPLHF. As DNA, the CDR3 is TGTGCTAGTGCCGGGACAGGGTATTCACCCCTCCACTTT.

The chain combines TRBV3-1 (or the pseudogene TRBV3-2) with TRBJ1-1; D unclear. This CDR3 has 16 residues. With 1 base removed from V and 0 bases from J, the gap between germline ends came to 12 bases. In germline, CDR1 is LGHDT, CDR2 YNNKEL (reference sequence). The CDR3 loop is CASSQGGTNMNTEAFF. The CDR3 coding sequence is TGTGCCAGCAGCCAAGGGGGTACGAATATGAACACTGAAGCTTTCTTT.

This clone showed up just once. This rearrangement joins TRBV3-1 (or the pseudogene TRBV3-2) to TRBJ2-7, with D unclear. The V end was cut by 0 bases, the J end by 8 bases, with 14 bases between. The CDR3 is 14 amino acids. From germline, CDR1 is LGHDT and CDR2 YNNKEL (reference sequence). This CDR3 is CASSQDGPMRKQYF. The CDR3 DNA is TGTGCCAGCAGCCAAGACGGCCCAATGAGGAAGCAGTACTTC.

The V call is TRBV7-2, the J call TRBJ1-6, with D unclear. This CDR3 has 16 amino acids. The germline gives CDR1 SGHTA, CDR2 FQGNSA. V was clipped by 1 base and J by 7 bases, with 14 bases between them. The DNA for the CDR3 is TGTGCCAGCAGCTTAGTCATCCAGGCGCCAAATTCACCCCTCCACTTT. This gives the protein CASSLVIQAPNSPLHF.

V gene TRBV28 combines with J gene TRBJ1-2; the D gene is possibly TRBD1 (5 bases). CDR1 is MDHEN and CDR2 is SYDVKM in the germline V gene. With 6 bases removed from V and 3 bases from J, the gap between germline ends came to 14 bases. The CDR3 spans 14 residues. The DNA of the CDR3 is TGTGCCAGCAGCCTTGATCGGGGGGACTATGGCTACACCTTC. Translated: CASSLDRGDYGYTF.

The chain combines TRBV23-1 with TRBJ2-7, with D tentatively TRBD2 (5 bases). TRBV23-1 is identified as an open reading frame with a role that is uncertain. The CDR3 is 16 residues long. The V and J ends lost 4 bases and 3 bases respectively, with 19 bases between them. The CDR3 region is CASSLQPAAHLYEQYF. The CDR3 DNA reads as TGCGCCAGCAGTCTCCAACCAGCGGCCCATCTCTACGAGCAGTACTTC.

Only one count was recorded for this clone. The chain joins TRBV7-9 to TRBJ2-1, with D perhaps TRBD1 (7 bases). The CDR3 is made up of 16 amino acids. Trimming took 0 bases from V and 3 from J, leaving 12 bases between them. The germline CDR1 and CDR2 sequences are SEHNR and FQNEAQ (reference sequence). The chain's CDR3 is CASSLAGGGVYNEQFF. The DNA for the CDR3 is TGTGCCAGCAGCTTAGCAGGAGGGGGCGTCTACAATGAGCAGTTCTTC.

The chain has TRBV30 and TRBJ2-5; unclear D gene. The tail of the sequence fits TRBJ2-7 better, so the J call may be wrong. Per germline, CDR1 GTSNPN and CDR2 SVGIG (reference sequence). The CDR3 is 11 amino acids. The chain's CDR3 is CAWSHANEQYF. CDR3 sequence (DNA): TGTGCCTGGAGCCACGCCAACGAGCAGTACTTC.

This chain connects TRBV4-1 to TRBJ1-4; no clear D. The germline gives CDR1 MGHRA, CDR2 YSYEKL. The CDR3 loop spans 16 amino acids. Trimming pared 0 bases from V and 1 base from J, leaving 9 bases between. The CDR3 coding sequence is TGCGCCAGCAGCCAAGAGGGGAGGCGAACTAATGAAAAACTGTTTTTT. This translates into CASSQEGRRTNEKLFF.

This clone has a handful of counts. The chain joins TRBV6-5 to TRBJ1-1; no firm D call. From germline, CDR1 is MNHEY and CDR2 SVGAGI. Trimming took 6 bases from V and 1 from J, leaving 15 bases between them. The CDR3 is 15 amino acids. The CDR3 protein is CASRSPGLGNTEAFF. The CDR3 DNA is TGTGCCAGCAGGAGTCCGGGGTTGGGGAACACTGAAGCTTTCTTT.